Listed here is a single TCR beta chain. Its target is unknown. The data derive from a study of shared clonotypes between healthy human individuals. Findings of the study overall: It was anticipated that sequencing depth would influence how many clonotypes donors shared.

The method was immunoSEQ multiplex PCR; TCRdb's version includes in-frame clones alone and lacks a portion of them. The sample comprises over a million clones, roughly 80% of which are singletons, and roughly 1.4% rests with the top ten. Splitting of CD4+ cells produced CD45RA+ naive and CD45RA-negative memory subsets. Germline CDR1 reads SGHAT; CDR2 reads FQNNGV. V lost 5 bases and J lost 2; bases outside the gene matches: 11. The CDR3 runs to 17 residues. The receptor comes from a man between 18 and 29 years old in good health. V and J are TRBV11-2 and TRBJ1-5, with TRBD1 matching over 8 bases. Source material: memory CD4+ T cells sorted from blood. Regarding subset: CD45RA-negative fraction. The chain's CDR3 is CASSHGTGSTGNQPQHF. CDR3 coding DNA: TGTGCCAGCAGCCATGGGACAGGTTCGACGGGCAATCAGCCCCAGCATTTT.